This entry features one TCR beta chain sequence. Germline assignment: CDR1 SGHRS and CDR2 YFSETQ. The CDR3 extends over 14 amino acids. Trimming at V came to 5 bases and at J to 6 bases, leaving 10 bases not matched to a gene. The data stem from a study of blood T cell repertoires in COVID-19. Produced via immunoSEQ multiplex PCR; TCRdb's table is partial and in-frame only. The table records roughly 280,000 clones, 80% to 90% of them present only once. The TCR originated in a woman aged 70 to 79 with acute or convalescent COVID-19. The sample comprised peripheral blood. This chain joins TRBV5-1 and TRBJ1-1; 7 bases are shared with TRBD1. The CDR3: CASRMYRGPSEAFF. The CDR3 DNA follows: TGCGCCAGCAGGATGTACAGGGGTCCCTCTGAAGCTTTCTTT.